The 21 T cell receptor beta chains presented below share a single source sample, sequenced in a study of OX40 agonist ivuxolimab in advanced cancers. Clones were sequenced by immunoSEQ multiplex PCR, and TCRdb holds only the in-frame ones, with some missing. The sample records around 70,000 clones, approximately 86% being singletons. Here the sequenced sample was CD4+ or CD8+ T cells sorted from blood, taken in a trial of the OX40 agonist ivuxolimab. Receptor source: an adult with an advanced solid tumor such as melanoma, head and neck, liver or kidney cancer.

This clone appeared once. This chain connects TRBV7-3 to TRBJ2-7; a weak D match, TRBD1 (6 bases). Between the trimmed V and J ends, which lost 2 bases and 5 bases, there was a span of 13 bases. Per the germline V gene, CDR1 is SGHTA and CDR2 is FQGTGA. This CDR3 region has 14 residues. The CDR3 nucleotides read TGTGCCAGCAGCTTAGCTGGGGGCGGAGACGAGCAGTACTTC. It is translated as CASSLAGGGDEQYF.

The chain links TRBV7-2 to TRBJ2-5; 9 nucleotides line up with TRBD1. The DNA end lines up better with TRBJ2-7; the J call may be wrong. CDR1 SGHTA and CDR2 FQGNSA come from the germline V gene. This CDR3 has 16 amino acids. The CDR3 bases are TGTGCCAGCACCTCCTTTGCCGGGACAGGGAGATACGAGCAGTACTTC. Its translation: CASTSFAGTGRYEQYF.

The chain couples TRBV5-1 to TRBJ2-7; 11 nucleotides match TRBD2. Trimming took 4 bases from V and 2 from J; bases not matched to a gene: 5. The CDR3 sequence is 15 residues long. Germline lookup yields CDR1 SGHRS and CDR2 YFSETQ. The CDR3 DNA reads TGCGCCAGCAGCCCGCTAGCGGGGGGAACCTACGAGCAGTACGTC. Its translation is CASSPLAGGTYEQYV.

This chain links TRBV9 with TRBJ1-6; the match to TRBD1 covers 8 bases. The CDR3 length is 16 residues. V was pared by 4 bases and J by 10 bases, with 13 bases of the junction left unmatched. Germline CDR1 SGDLS, CDR2 YYNGEE. In nucleotides, the CDR3 is TGTGCCAGCAGCCTTCGGACCGGGCCAGGGGGCTCACCCCTCCACTTT. Amino acids: CASSLRTGPGGSPLHF.

The V and J genes are TRBV28 and TRBJ2-1; no clear D gene. The CDR3 sequence is 13 residues long. Germline V lookup: CDR1 MDHEN, CDR2 SYDVKM. Trimming cost V 7 bases and J 8 bases, with 15 bases left between them. The CDR3 spells CASILGHGDEQFF. The DNA of the CDR3 is TGTGCCAGCATCCTAGGCCATGGGGATGAGCAGTTCTTC.

V gene TRBV25-1 combines with J gene TRBJ2-4; unclear D gene. The CDR3 is 17 amino acids. The ends were cut back, 1 base at V and 0 bases at J, with 13 bases in the middle. From germline, CDR1 is MGHDK and CDR2 SYGVNS. The CDR3 sequence: CASSEFRPSLAKNIQYF. CDR3 bases: TGTGCCAGCAGTGAATTTCGGCCGTCCTTAGCCAAAAACATTCAGTACTTC.

V is TRBV5-8 and J is TRBJ2-7; D perhaps matches TRBD1 (6 bases). The V end was cut by 0 bases, the J end by 4 bases, with 11 bases between. The CDR3 has 14 residues. CDR1 is SGHTS, CDR2 YDEGEE, per germline. CDR3 DNA: TGTGCCAGCAGCTTGGAGCCAGGGGCATACGAGCAGTACTTC. Amino acids: CASSLEPGAYEQYF.

V usage is TRBV10-3 and J usage is TRBJ2-5; 9 bases match TRBD1. V was clipped by 2 bases and J by 4 bases; unmatched bases: 2. Germline V gene data show CDR1 as ENHRY and CDR2 as SYGVKD. CDR3 length equals 14 residues. The CDR3 reads CAISETGGGETQYF. In DNA, the CDR3 is TGTGCCATCAGTGAGACAGGGGGCGGAGAGACCCAGTACTTC.

This clone has just a few counts. The chain has TRBV7-9 and TRBJ2-3; no reliable D call. The CDR3 runs to 13 residues. Germline-derived CDR1 and CDR2 are SEHNR and FQNEAQ (reference sequence). V was trimmed by 1 base and J by 2 bases, leaving 4 bases between them. The CDR3 DNA sequence: TGTGCCAGCAGCTTAGAAATCACAGATACGCAGTATTTT. Its translation: CASSLEITDTQYF.

The V gene is TRBV7-6, the J gene TRBJ2-7; maybe TRBD2 (5 bases). The CDR3 consists of 11 residues. The germline V and J ends were trimmed by 5 bases and 4 bases, with 6 bases remaining between them. Germline-derived CDR1 and CDR2 are SGHVS and FNYEAQ. CDR3 sequence reads: CASSPGYEQYF. The CDR3 DNA reads as TGTGCCAGCAGCCCGGGGTACGAGCAGTACTTC.

V gene TRBV2 combines with J gene TRBJ1-2; D may be TRBD1 (5 bases). The CDR3 has 17 residues. V was trimmed by 8 bases and J by 3 bases, leaving 25 bases between them. CDR1 is SNHLY and CDR2 is FYNNEI in the germline V gene. The CDR3: CASFGDIEGKGDYGYTF. In DNA, the CDR3 is TGTGCCAGCTTCGGCGATATCGAGGGGAAAGGGGACTATGGCTACACCTTC.

This chain links TRBV28 with TRBJ1-1, with 7 bases that match TRBD1. Trimming took 4 bases from V and 3 from J; bases not matched to a gene: 8. The CDR3 sequence is 15 residues long. Per germline, CDR1 MDHEN and CDR2 SYDVKM. The CDR3 loop reads CASSSPRQGDTEAFF. The CDR3 bases are TGTGCCAGCAGTTCGCCCCGCCAGGGGGACACTGAAGCTTTCTTT. Full variable domain (missing parts from reference TRBV28 and TRBJ1-1): DVKVTQSSRYLVKRTGEKVFLECVQDMDHENMFWYRQDPGLGLRLIYFSYDVKMKEKGDIPEGYSVSREKKERFSLILESASTNQTSMYLCASSSPRQGDTEAFFGQGTRLTVV.

This clone was detected only a few times. The chain links TRBV7-9 to TRBJ2-7, with D possibly being TRBD1 (5 bases). The CDR3 has 14 residues. Germline V gene data show CDR1 as SEHNR and CDR2 as FQNEAQ (reference sequence). Trimming stripped 1 base from V and 3 bases from J, with 10 bases between. CDR3 region: CASSLGGQLYEQYF. CDR3 nucleotide sequence: TGTGCCAGCAGCTTAGGGGGCCAGCTCTACGAGCAGTACTTC.

The rearrangement uses TRBV6-5 and TRBJ2-2; D tentatively fits TRBD1 or TRBD2 (6 bases each). The germline CDR1 and CDR2 sequences are MNHEY and SVGAGI. The CDR3 is 15 amino acids. V gave up 7 bases and J gave up 7 bases, with 19 bases separating them. The CDR3 protein is CASIESRGQGGELFF. The CDR3 coding sequence is TGTGCCAGCATCGAAAGTCGGGGGCAGGGCGGGGAGCTGTTTTTT.

Regarding this clone: This specimen includes other DNA sequences encoding the same CDR3. This chain joins TRBV6-4 and TRBJ2-3, with D possibly called TRBD1 or TRBD2 (5 bases each). V shed 6 bases and J shed 2 bases, with 15 bases lying between them. The CDR3 has 15 residues. Germline CDR1 reads MRHNA; CDR2 reads SNTAGT. CDR3 amino acids: CASSQGGLPTDTQYF. Written as DNA, the CDR3 is TGTGCCAGCAGCCAGGGCGGGCTCCCCACAGATACGCAGTATTTT.

V and J are TRBV6-5 and TRBJ2-2; possible D gene TRBD1, 5 bases. Per the germline V gene, CDR1 is MNHEY and CDR2 is SVGAGI. The V and J ends lost 6 bases and 7 bases respectively, with 18 bases between them. CDR3 length: 15 amino acids. This CDR3 is CASRRPGFRDGELFF. CDR3 coding DNA: TGTGCCAGCAGGAGACCAGGGTTCCGAGACGGGGAGCTGTTTTTT.

The chain links TRBV28 to TRBJ2-6, with a possible D match to TRBD2 (6 bases). V gave up 5 bases and J gave up 0 bases, with 14 bases separating them. Germline V CDR1 and CDR2: MDHEN, SYDVKM. This CDR3 has 17 residues. CDR3 protein: CASSPGLSDSGANVLTF. In DNA, the CDR3 is TGTGCCAGCAGTCCGGGACTCTCGGACTCTGGGGCCAACGTCCTGACTTTC.

The J gene is TRBJ2-2, the V gene TRBV27, with 11 nucleotides matching TRBD2. Germline V gene lookup returns CDR1 MNHEY and CDR2 SMNVEV (reference sequence). The CDR3 runs to 16 residues. V trimming: 8 bases; J trimming: 4 bases; junction bases outside the gene matches: 9. The DNA for the CDR3 is TGTGCCAGCCGAAATAGCGGGGGGGCATCCACCGGGGAGCTGTTTTTT. Its translation: CASRNSGGASTGELFF.

This clone appeared a few times. This chain connects TRBV19 to TRBJ1-2; D not resolved. CDR3 length equals 12 residues. V was shortened by 5 bases and J by 6 bases, with 10 bases between the two germline ends. CDR1 is LNHDA and CDR2 is SQIVND in the germline V gene (reference sequence). CDR3 protein: CASSSSFDGYTF. Written as DNA, the CDR3 is TGTGCCAGTAGTTCAAGCTTCGATGGCTACACCTTC.

The J gene is TRBJ1-4, the V gene TRBV7-2; 8 bases fit TRBD1. Germline V gives CDR1 SGHTA, CDR2 FQGNSA. Germline trimming cut 5 bases from V and 7 bases from J; bases unmatched to any gene: 6. The CDR3 has 14 residues. The CDR3 loop reads CASSAGGSVEKLFF. The CDR3 bases are TGTGCCAGCAGCGCAGGGGGCTCGGTTGAAAAACTGTTTTTT.

The V gene is TRBV5-1, the J gene TRBJ1-6; 7 positions agree with TRBD1. CDR3 length: 15 residues. Germline CDR1 is SGHRS and CDR2 is YFSETQ. Losses at the gene ends were 2 bases for V and 10 bases for J; bases not matched to a gene: 9. CDR3 DNA sequence: TGCGCCAGCAGCTTTCGCGGCAGGGGGAAGTCACCCCTCCACTTT. It encodes CASSFRGRGKSPLHF. The whole variable domain, filled in from reference TRBV5-1 and TRBJ1-6, reads KAGVTQTPRYLIKTRGQQVTLSCSPISGHRSVSWYQQTPGQGLQFLFEYFSETQRNKGNFPGRFSGRQFSNSRSEMNVSTLELGDSALYLCASSFRGRGKSPLHFGNGTRLTVT.